The next 29 T cell receptor beta chains were all read from a single sample in a study of blood T cell repertoires in COVID-19. TCRdb's copy holds only in-frame clones and misses some; the assay was immunoSEQ multiplex PCR. The table has approximately 76,000 clones, around 80% seen once. Sequencing was done on a sample of peripheral blood. The receptors come from a man aged 80 or over with active or convalescent COVID-19.

Only one count was recorded for this clone. The chain uses TRBV28 and TRBJ2-1, with TRBD2 matching 8 bases. This CDR3 region has 15 residues. Germline V gene data show CDR1 as MDHEN and CDR2 as SYDVKM. After removal of 3 bases from V and 6 bases from J, the junction contained 7 bases not matched to a gene. CDR3 protein: CASSFRAGRANEQFF. The CDR3 bases are TGTGCCAGCAGTTTCCGGGCCGGGAGGGCCAATGAGCAGTTCTTC.

The CDR3 DNA is TGTGCCAGCACCCGGACCGGGACAGGGAACAATGAGCAGTTCTTC. Translation: CASTRTGTGNNEQFF. The V and J genes are TRBV5-6 and TRBJ2-1; TRBD1 matches at 9 bases. CDR1 and CDR2 from the germline V gene are SGHDT and YYEEEE. This CDR3 is 15 amino acids long. V trimming: 6 bases; J trimming: 5 bases; junction bases outside the gene matches: 9.

The CDR3 nucleotides read TGTGCCAGCAGTTCAATTAGAGGTGGCCAAGAGACCCAGTACTTC. Translated, it gives CASSSIRGGQETQYF. The rearrangement links TRBV6-2 or TRBV6-3 to TRBJ2-5; D remains unclear. This CDR3 is built from 15 residues. Germline values: CDR1 MNHEY, CDR2 SVGEGT. Trimming left V 4 bases short and J 1 base short, with 13 bases between.

This clone has a handful of counts. The chain links TRBV19 to TRBJ2-3; weak D call: TRBD1 (5 bases). The CDR3 is made up of 17 amino acids. The germline V gene encodes CDR1 LNHDA and CDR2 SQIVND (reference sequence). V lost 0 bases and J 1 base, leaving 14 bases between the germline ends. CDR3 DNA sequence: TGTGCCAGTAGTATAGATCCCACAGGAGTCGGCACAGATACGCAGTATTTT. It specifies CASSIDPTGVGTDTQYF.

This chain connects TRBV25-1 to TRBJ2-2; TRBD1 agrees at 7 bases. V gave up 3 bases and J gave up 2 bases; unmatched junction bases: 9. This CDR3 contains 17 residues. Germline CDR1 and CDR2: MGHDK and SYGVNS. The CDR3 region is CASSESPGQLNTGELFF. The DNA for the CDR3 is TGTGCCAGCAGTGAGTCCCCGGGACAGCTTAACACCGGGGAGCTGTTTTTT.

The V and J genes are TRBV7-2 and TRBJ1-5; the D gene is possibly TRBD1 (5 bases). The CDR3 is 14 amino acids. V was cut by 5 bases and J by 5 bases, with 13 bases left in between. Germline CDR1 SGHTA, CDR2 FQGNSA. CDR3 nucleotides: TGTGCCAGCAGCCTAAGACAGTCCGATCAGCCCCAGCATTTT. Translated, it gives CASSLRQSDQPQHF.

J is TRBJ2-7 and V is TRBV5-5; 7 nucleotides align to TRBD1. Germline V gene data show CDR1 as SGHKS and CDR2 as YYEKEE (reference sequence). This CDR3 comprises 14 residues. V shed 4 bases and J 3 bases; nucleotides not matched to a gene: 7. The CDR3 sequence is CASSRQGGDYEQYF. For the CDR3, the DNA is TGTGCCAGCAGCCGACAGGGTGGAGACTACGAGCAGTACTTC.

The rearrangement links TRBV2 to TRBJ2-7; D is unresolved. Trimming stripped 8 bases from V and 4 bases from J, with 6 bases between. The CDR3 contains 10 residues. The germline CDR1 and CDR2 sequences are SNHLY and FYNNEI. CDR3 loop: CASSQYEQYF. The CDR3 region has the DNA TGTGCCAGCTCCCAATACGAGCAGTACTTC.

This clone was counted a few times. The chain carries TRBV19 and TRBJ2-7; the match to TRBD2 covers 10 bases. V was clipped by 7 bases and J by 3 bases; unmatched bases: 9. Germline CDR1 LNHDA, CDR2 SQIVND (reference sequence). CDR3 length: 15 residues. The CDR3 is CASTGKGLAHYEQYF. In DNA form, the CDR3 reads TGTGCCAGTACGGGGAAGGGACTAGCGCACTACGAGCAGTACTTC. Using reference TRBV19 and TRBJ2-7 for the parts outside the CDR3, the full variable domain is DGGITQSPKYLFRKEGQNVTLSCEQNLNHDAMYWYRQDPGQGLRLIYYSQIVNDFQKGDIAEGYSVSREKKESFPLTVTSAQKNPTAFYLCASTGKGLAHYEQYFGPGTRLTVT.

The CDR3 DNA is TGTGCCAGCAGCACAGGACTAGCGGGGGAGAACAATGAGCAGTTCTTC. Translating it yields CASSTGLAGENNEQFF. The rearrangement joins TRBV11-1 to TRBJ2-1, with 13 bases fitting TRBD2. The germline V gene has CDR1 SGHAT and CDR2 FQDESV (reference sequence). The trim removed 5 bases at V and 5 bases at J, leaving 6 bases unmatched. The CDR3 length is 16 residues.

The V call is TRBV5-1, the J call TRBJ2-1; D ambiguous. Trimming shortened V by 0 bases and J by 8 bases, and 9 bases separated the two germline ends. Germline CDR1 and CDR2: SGHRS and YFSETQ. The CDR3 is made up of 13 amino acids. CDR3 sequence: CASSLVVVDEQFF. In DNA form, the CDR3 reads TGCGCCAGCAGCTTGGTGGTAGTCGATGAGCAGTTCTTC. Together with reference TRBV5-1 and TRBJ2-1, the CDR3 gives the full variable domain: KAGVTQTPRYLIKTRGQQVTLSCSPISGHRSVSWYQQTPGQGLQFLFEYFSETQRNKGNFPGRFSGRQFSNSRSEMNVSTLELGDSALYLCASSLVVVDEQFFGPGTRLTVL.

The rearrangement uses TRBV6-5 and TRBJ1-5; 7 bases match TRBD1. The V segment lost 5 bases and the J segment 4 bases; nucleotides outside the gene matches: 8. This CDR3 is 15 amino acids long. In germline, CDR1 is MNHEY, CDR2 SVGAGI. In DNA form, the CDR3 reads TGTGCCAGCAGTAGAACGGGACAGACAAATCAGCCCCAGCATTTT. It codes for CASSRTGQTNQPQHF.

The rearrangement uses TRBV28 and TRBJ1-2, with a weak D call TRBD1 (5 bases). This CDR3 spans 16 amino acids. Trimming pared 6 bases from V and 2 bases from J, leaving 19 bases between. CDR1 MDHEN and CDR2 SYDVKM come from the germline V gene. The CDR3 is CASSLPGGRANYGYTF. The CDR3 DNA reads as TGTGCCAGCAGCCTTCCTGGGGGGAGGGCCAACTATGGCTACACCTTC.

The count of this clone is one. This chain joins TRBV4-2 and TRBJ2-7; 11 positions match TRBD2. Trimming removed 7 bases from V and 4 bases from J; junction bases left unmatched: 6. Germline V lookup: CDR1 LGHNA, CDR2 YNFKEQ. The CDR3 spans 14 residues. The CDR3 reads CASTSSGRGYEQYF. The CDR3 bases are TGTGCCAGCACCAGTAGCGGGAGGGGGTACGAGCAGTACTTC.

Only one count was recorded for this clone. The chain joins TRBV5-1 to TRBJ2-7; tentatively, D is TRBD1 (6 bases). V lost 0 bases, J lost 5 bases, and 9 bases lay in between. Germline CDR1 reads SGHRS; CDR2 reads YFSETQ. The CDR3 spans 13 residues. This CDR3 reads CASSLGTANEQYF. CDR3 DNA: TGCGCCAGCAGCTTGGGGACAGCTAACGAGCAGTACTTC.

The chain has TRBV30 and TRBJ2-1; TRBD1 aligns across 9 bases. From germline, CDR1 is GTSNPN and CDR2 SVGIG (reference sequence). The trim removed 4 bases at V and 3 bases at J, leaving 4 bases unmatched. This CDR3 has 14 amino acids. The CDR3 DNA reads as TGTGCCTGGAAGGGACAGGGAGACTACAATGAGCAGTTCTTC. Translated: CAWKGQGDYNEQFF.

V gene TRBV7-2 combines with J gene TRBJ2-1; TRBD2 is a possible D gene (6 bases). CDR3 length: 14 amino acids. Germline CDR1 SGHTA, CDR2 FQGNSA. The V and J ends lost 0 bases and 12 bases respectively, with 15 bases between them. The CDR3 loop reads CASSLAGDSLMQFF. The CDR3 DNA is TGTGCCAGCAGCTTAGCGGGGGACTCTCTGATGCAGTTCTTC.

This chain links TRBV5-8 with TRBJ1-3; D might be TRBD1 (5 bases). V lost 4 bases and J lost 5, with 16 bases in between. This CDR3 is built from 15 residues. CDR1 is SGHTS and CDR2 is YDEGEE in the germline V gene. In nucleotides, the CDR3 is TGTGCCAGCAGCCCCAGGGTAGCTGGAAGAAACACCATATATTTT. It codes for CASSPRVAGRNTIYF.

J is TRBJ1-5 and V is TRBV5-5; D is unresolved. Germline V gives CDR1 SGHKS, CDR2 YYEKEE (reference sequence). The CDR3 totals 12 residues. V was cut by 0 bases and J by 7 bases, with 5 bases left in between. The CDR3 sequence is CASSLAGQPQHF. The CDR3, as DNA: TGTGCCAGCAGCTTGGCCGGGCAGCCCCAGCATTTT.

This chain connects TRBV4-1 to TRBJ1-4; D is uncertain. CDR1 and CDR2 (germline): MGHRA, YSYEKL. The V end lost 4 bases, the J end lost 8 bases, and 17 bases lay between the germline ends. The CDR3 consists of 15 residues. CDR3 nucleotides: TGCGCCAGCAGCCTCCCATTTCGTTCGGGGGAAAAACTGTTTTTT. This translates into CASSLPFRSGEKLFF.

This chain links TRBV4-1 with TRBJ1-5; D unresolved. CDR3 size: 16 residues. V gave up 0 bases and J gave up 2 bases, with 11 bases separating them. The germline gives CDR1 MGHRA, CDR2 YSYEKL. CDR3 sequence (DNA): TGCGCCAGCAGCCAAGATGGGAGGTCGGGCAATCAGCCCCAGCATTTT. Protein: CASSQDGRSGNQPQHF.

This chain uses TRBV14 with TRBJ2-1, with 12 bases fitting TRBD2. The germline V gene encodes CDR1 SGHDN and CDR2 FVKESK. This CDR3 contains 18 residues. The V segment lost 5 bases and the J segment 7 bases; nucleotides outside the gene matches: 15. In nucleotides, the CDR3 is TGTGCCAGCAGCTCAGGGCGGATACTAGCGGGAGGCACTAATGAGCAGTTCTTC. It is translated as CASSSGRILAGGTNEQFF.

The J gene is TRBJ1-1, the V gene TRBV6-5; maybe TRBD1 (6 bases). Looked up from germline, CDR1 is MNHEY and CDR2 is SVGAGI. The CDR3 sequence is 14 residues long. Trimming pared 7 bases from V and 5 bases from J, leaving 17 bases between. The CDR3 region is CASTQGRARTEAFF. The CDR3 DNA reads TGTGCCAGCACCCAGGGGCGGGCAAGGACTGAAGCTTTCTTT.

The V call is TRBV9, the J call TRBJ2-2, with 9 bases aligning to TRBD1. Trimming removed 1 base from V and 8 bases from J; junction bases left unmatched: 12. In germline, CDR1 is SGDLS, CDR2 YYNGEE. CDR3 size: 17 residues. Here the CDR3 DNA reads TGTGCCAGCAGCGTATGGACAGGGGCCCCGGGTTGGGGGGAGCTGTTTTTT. Translation: CASSVWTGAPGWGELFF.

V and J are TRBV9 and TRBJ2-1, with 7 bases lining up with TRBD2. Germline V CDR1 and CDR2: SGDLS, YYNGEE. This CDR3 region has 16 residues. The V and J ends lost 0 bases and 10 bases, in that order; junction bases with no gene match: 13. The CDR3, as DNA: TGTGCCAGCAGCGTAGCTCTCACGGGAGGATCGGCGGAGCAGTTCTTC. This gives the protein CASSVALTGGSAEQFF.

V usage is TRBV5-1 and J usage is TRBJ1-2; 7 bases are a match to TRBD1. Germline CDR1 and CDR2: SGHRS and YFSETQ. After removal of 4 bases from V and 6 bases from J, the junction contained 15 bases not matched to a gene. CDR3 length: 16 amino acids. For the CDR3, the DNA is TGCGCCAGCAGCGGCGATGGGAGAGGGGGCGCGCATGGCTACACCTTC. The encoded protein is CASSGDGRGGAHGYTF.

The chain couples TRBV4-2 to TRBJ2-1; TRBD2 matches 7 bases. The CDR3 is 18 amino acids. After removal of 3 bases from V and 0 bases from J, the junction contained 11 bases not matched to a gene. Germline V gene data show CDR1 as LGHNA and CDR2 as YNFKEQ. The CDR3 region has the DNA TGTGCCAGCAGCCAGATCCGGCTAGCGGTTAGCTCCTACAATGAGCAGTTCTTC. This encodes CASSQIRLAVSSYNEQFF.

The chain recombines TRBV10-1 with TRBJ2-2; 7 nucleotides match TRBD1. This CDR3 spans 15 amino acids. Germline V gene data show CDR1 as WNHNN and CDR2 as SYGVQD (reference sequence). Trimming at V came to 6 bases and at J to 6 bases, leaving 10 bases not matched to a gene. CDR3 amino acids: CASSGSGTAAGELFF. In DNA form, the CDR3 reads TGCGCCAGCAGCGGATCCGGGACAGCGGCCGGGGAGCTGTTTTTT.

The gene calls are TRBV27 and TRBJ2-1; TRBD2 is a possible D gene (6 bases). The CDR3 runs to 15 residues. The germline V and J ends were trimmed by 4 bases and 5 bases, with 15 bases remaining between them. Germline V gene sequence: CDR1 MNHEY, CDR2 SMNVEV (reference sequence). For the CDR3, the DNA is TGTGCCAGCAGTTCCCCCCGACTAGGCCACAATGAGCAGTTCTTC. Its translation: CASSSPRLGHNEQFF.